A single sample gave rise to the 10 T cell receptor beta chains below, sequenced in a study of shared clonotypes between healthy human individuals. Sequencing was performed with immunoSEQ multiplex PCR; in TCRdb, only in-frame clones are kept and a portion is missing. The sample includes around 1.1 million clones, 75% to 80% of them seen just once. The sequenced sample was memory CD4+ T cells from PBMCs. Subset indicated: CD45RA-negative fraction. Receptors originate from a man younger than 35 in good health. Some clones in this sample may be carry-over from other donors' samples.

The chain recombines TRBV5-1 with TRBJ2-1; possibly TRBD2 for D (6 bases). The CDR3 spans 14 residues. The germline gives CDR1 SGHRS, CDR2 YFSETQ. V was shortened by 0 bases and J by 8 bases, with 12 bases between the two germline ends. DNA of the CDR3: TGCGCCAGCAGCTTGGGACTAGATAGGTATGAGCAGTTCTTC. Translation gives CASSLGLDRYEQFF. Looking up the rest from reference TRBV5-1 and TRBJ2-1 gives the full variable domain: KAGVTQTPRYLIKTRGQQVTLSCSPISGHRSVSWYQQTPGQGLQFLFEYFSETQRNKGNFPGRFSGRQFSNSRSEMNVSTLELGDSALYLCASSLGLDRYEQFFGPGTRLTVL.

The chain uses TRBV5-4 and TRBJ2-1; 7 bases align to TRBD2. Germline CDR1 SGHNT, CDR2 YYREEE (reference sequence). The CDR3 is 16 amino acids. The junction had 12 bases not matched to a gene; V was cut back by 4 bases and J by 5 bases. In DNA, the CDR3 is TGTGCCAGCAGCCCCAACCCCTGGGCGGGGGACAATGAGCAGTTCTTC. It translates to CASSPNPWAGDNEQFF.

About this clone itself: At one of its ends the junction is not consistent with the germline gene, which may arise from a read error. The chain uses TRBV10-3 and TRBJ2-2; the D gene is possibly TRBD2 (6 bases). The CDR3 loop spans 14 amino acids. CDR1 and CDR2 from the germline V gene are ENHRY and SYGVKD. The CDR3 sequence is CAISVGGDTGELFF. The CDR3 DNA reads TGTGCCATCAGTGTTGGAGGGGATACCGGAGAGCTGTTTTTT.

This clone was recorded at least ten times. One end of the junction does not line up with germline, which may come from a read error. Other nucleotide sequences in the sample specify the same CDR3. This chain uses TRBV11-2 with TRBJ2-7, with 11 bases lining up with TRBD2. The CDR3 is made up of 13 amino acids. Germline loops: CDR1 SGHAT, CDR2 FQNNGV. CDR3 amino acids: CASSPRLAGPLFF. DNA for the CDR3: TGTGCCAGCAGCCCACGACTAGCGGGACCTCTGTTCTTC.

V usage is TRBV28 and J usage is TRBJ1-6; maybe TRBD1 (5 bases). The CDR3 extends over 15 amino acids. With 6 bases removed from V and 5 bases from J, the gap between germline ends came to 14 bases. CDR1 is MDHEN, CDR2 SYDVKM, per germline. The CDR3 region is CASRFDSPNNSPLHF. CDR3 DNA sequence: TGTGCCAGCAGATTCGACAGTCCCAATAATTCACCCCTCCACTTT. Drawing the rest from reference TRBV28 and TRBJ1-6, the complete variable domain is DVKVTQSSRYLVKRTGEKVFLECVQDMDHENMFWYRQDPGLGLRLIYFSYDVKMKEKGDIPEGYSVSREKKERFSLILESASTNQTSMYLCASRFDSPNNSPLHFGNGTRLTVT.

The chain carries TRBV6-6 and TRBJ2-2; tentative D call: TRBD1 (6 bases). This CDR3 has 14 amino acids. Trimming removed 6 bases at V and 2 bases at J, with 10 bases between. Germline V gives CDR1 MNHNY, CDR2 SVGAGI (reference sequence). This CDR3 reads CASRQGTNTGELFF. The CDR3, as DNA: TGTGCCAGCAGACAGGGTACCAACACCGGGGAGCTGTTTTTT.

In this sample, this clone turned up once. The gene calls are TRBV5-8 and TRBJ1-2; D is unclear. Germline V CDR1 and CDR2: SGHTS, YDEGEE. The V end was cut by 5 bases, the J end by 8 bases, with 16 bases between. This CDR3 is 13 amino acids long. The CDR3 loop reads CASSYGPGRGYTF. The CDR3 nucleotides are TGTGCCAGCAGTTATGGCCCCGGGCGCGGCTACACCTTC.

A note on this clone: This same CDR3 is encoded by further DNA sequences in the sample. This chain joins TRBV5-1 and TRBJ2-5; D unclear. Germline V CDR1 and CDR2: SGHRS, YFSETQ. Trimming shortened V by 3 bases and J by 2 bases, and 8 bases separated the two germline ends. The CDR3 spans 13 residues. This CDR3 is CASSYGVQETQYF. The CDR3 coding sequence is TGCGCCAGCAGCTACGGCGTACAAGAGACCCAGTACTTC.

The CDR3: CASSPFRDSYGYTF. The CDR3 nucleotides read TGTGCCAGCAGTCCATTCCGGGACAGCTATGGCTACACCTTC. The gene calls are TRBV27 and TRBJ1-2; 7 bases map to TRBD1. Germline loops: CDR1 MNHEY, CDR2 SMNVEV (reference sequence). This CDR3 contains 14 residues. The V segment lost 5 bases and the J segment 4 bases; nucleotides outside the gene matches: 7.

The V call is TRBV5-8, the J call TRBJ2-2, with D perhaps matching TRBD1 (6 bases). This CDR3 is 15 amino acids long. The V and J ends lost 4 bases and 2 bases respectively, with 12 bases between them. Per germline, CDR1 SGHTS and CDR2 YDEGEE. The CDR3 sequence: CASSPGQINTGELFF. The CDR3 DNA follows: TGTGCCAGCAGCCCCGGACAGATTAACACCGGGGAGCTGTTTTTT.